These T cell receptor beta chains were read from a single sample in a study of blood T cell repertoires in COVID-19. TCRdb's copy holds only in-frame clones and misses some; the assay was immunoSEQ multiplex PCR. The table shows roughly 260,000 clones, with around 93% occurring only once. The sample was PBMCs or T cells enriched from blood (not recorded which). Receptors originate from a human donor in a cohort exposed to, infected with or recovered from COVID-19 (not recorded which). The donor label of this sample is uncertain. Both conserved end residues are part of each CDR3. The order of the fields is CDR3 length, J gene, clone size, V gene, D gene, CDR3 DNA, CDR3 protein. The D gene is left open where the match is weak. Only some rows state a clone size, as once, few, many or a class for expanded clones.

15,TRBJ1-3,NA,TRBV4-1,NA,TGCGCCAGCAGCCAAGATGCGGAGACTGGAAACACCATATATTTT,CASSQDAETGNTIYF
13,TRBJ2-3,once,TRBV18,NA,TGTGCCAGCTCACCACCGTCTCTAGATACGCAGTATTTT,CASSPPSLDTQYF
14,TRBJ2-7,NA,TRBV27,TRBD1,TGTGCCAGCAGTTTAAGTCCAGGGGGCTACGAGCAGTACTTC,CASSLSPGGYEQYF
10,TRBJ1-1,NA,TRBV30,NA,TGTGCCTGGATCCGCACTGAAGCTTTCTTT,CAWIRTEAFF
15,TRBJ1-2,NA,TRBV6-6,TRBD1,TGTGCCAGCAGTTTGGGACAGGGGGTTGCTTATGGCTACACCTTC,CASSLGQGVAYGYTF
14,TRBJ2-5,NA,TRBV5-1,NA,TGCGCCAGCAGCTTGGACAGGGCGGAAGAGACCCAGTACTTC,CASSLDRAEETQYF
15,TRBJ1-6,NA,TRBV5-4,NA,TGTGCCAGCAGCTCGGCGGCCTGGAGGGATTCACCCCTCCACTTT,CASSSAAWRDSPLHF
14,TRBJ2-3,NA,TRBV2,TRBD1,TGTGCCAGCTGCCGGGACAGAAGCACAGATACGCAGTATTTT,CASCRDRSTDTQYF
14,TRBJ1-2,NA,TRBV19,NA,TGTGCCAGTAGTATAGGAGCCCTCCCTAAGGGCTACACCTTC,CASSIGALPKGYTF
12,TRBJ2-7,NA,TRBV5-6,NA,TGTGCCAGCAGGGGGCTTTCCTACGAGCAGTACTTC,CASRGLSYEQYF
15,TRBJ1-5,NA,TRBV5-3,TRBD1,TGTGCCAGAAGCAGATCGGACAGGGCTCATCAGCCCCAGCATTTT,CARSRSDRAHQPQHF
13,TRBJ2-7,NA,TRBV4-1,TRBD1,TGCGCCAGCAGCCCGGGGACAGGGAGGGAGCAGTACTTC,CASSPGTGREQYF
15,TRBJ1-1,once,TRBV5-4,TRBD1,TGTGCCAGCGGATCAGGGGGAACGATGAACACTGAAGCTTTCTTT,CASGSGGTMNTEAFF
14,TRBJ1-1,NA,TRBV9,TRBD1,TGTGCCAGCAGCGGGGGACAGTTGAACACTGAAGCTTTCTTT,CASSGGQLNTEAFF
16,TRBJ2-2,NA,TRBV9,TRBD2,TGTGCCAGCAGCGCCACTAGCGGGGCCAACACCGGGGAGCTGTTTTTT,CASSATSGANTGELFF
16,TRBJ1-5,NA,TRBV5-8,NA,TGTGCCAGCAGCCACGGCTGGGAGGTAGCCAATCAGCCCCAGCATTTT,CASSHGWEVANQPQHF
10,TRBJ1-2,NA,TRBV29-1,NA,TGCAGCGTTTATCGAGGTGGCTACACCTTC,CSVYRGGYTF
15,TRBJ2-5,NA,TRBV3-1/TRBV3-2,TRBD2,TGTGCCAGCAGCCCCCGGACTAGCGGGGACGAGACCCAGTACTTC,CASSPRTSGDETQYF
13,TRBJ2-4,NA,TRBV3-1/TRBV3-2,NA,TGTGCCAGCAGCCAAGATCAAGAGTACATTCAGTACTTC,CASSQDQEYIQYF
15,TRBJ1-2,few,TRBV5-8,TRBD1,TGTGCCAGCAGCACCGGGGACAGGGCGTCCTATGGCTACACCTTC,CASSTGDRASYGYTF
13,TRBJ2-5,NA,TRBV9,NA,TGTGCCAGCAGCGTAGCGAACTCAGAGACCCAGTACTTC,CASSVANSETQYF
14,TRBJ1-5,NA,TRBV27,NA,TGTGCCAGCAGTTCCCCAGGGGATAATCAGCCCCAGCATTTT,CASSSPGDNQPQHF
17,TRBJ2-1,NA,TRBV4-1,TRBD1,TGCGCCAGCAGCCCCCCGATAGGGGCACACAGGGGTGATGAGCAGTTCTTC,CASSPPIGAHRGDEQFF
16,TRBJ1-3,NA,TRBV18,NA,TGTGCCAGCTCACCACCGCTCCAGGCCGCTGGAAACACCATATATTTT,CASSPPLQAAGNTIYF
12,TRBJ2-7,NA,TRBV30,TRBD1,TGTGCCTCGGGACAGGGGCTCTACGAGCAGTACTTC,CASGQGLYEQYF
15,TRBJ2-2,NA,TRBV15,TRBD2,TGTGCCACCAGTCCGGGACTAGCTGACACCGGGGAGCTGTTTTTT,CATSPGLADTGELFF
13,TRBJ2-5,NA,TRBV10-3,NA,TGTGCCATCAGACACCGGGACCAAGAGACCCAGTACTTC,CAIRHRDQETQYF
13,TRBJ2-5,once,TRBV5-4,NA,TGTGCCAGCAGCTGGGTTCCGGAGGAGACCCAGTACTTC,CASSWVPEETQYF
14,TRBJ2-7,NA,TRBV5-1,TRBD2,TGCGCCAGCAGCTTGGGCGGGGGTGCCTTGGAGCAGTACTTC,CASSLGGGALEQYF
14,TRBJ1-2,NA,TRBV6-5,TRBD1,TGTGCCAGCAGTTTGACAGGGGGTATCTATGGCTACACCTTC,CASSLTGGIYGYTF
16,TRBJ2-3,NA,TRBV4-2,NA,TGTGCCAGCAGCCCCCTCGGTCTAGCGAGCACAGATACGCAGTATTTT,CASSPLGLASTDTQYF
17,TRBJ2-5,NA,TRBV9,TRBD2,TGTGCCAGCAGCGACGGGCTAGCGGGGAAAGGGGGGGAGACCCAGTACTTC,CASSDGLAGKGGETQYF
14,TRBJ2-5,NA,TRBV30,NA,TGTGCCTGGAGTGTTGGAGGGGGCTTAAAGACCCAGTACTTC,CAWSVGGGLKTQYF